This T cell receptor beta chain originates from a study of blood T cell repertoires in COVID-19. On the study more broadly: T cells, B-cell-depleted T cells, or PBMCs supplied cDNA or gDNA.

Individuals drawn from some 25 US areas were roughly 18 to 95 years old. Germline V gene lookup returns CDR1 SEHNR and CDR2 FQNEAQ (reference sequence). The CDR3 has 15 amino acids. V lost 5 bases, J lost 8 bases, and 16 bases lay in between. Study processing details: Estimated nucleated cell counts came from reference gene primer amplification. The assay was immunoSEQ multiplex PCR, and TCRdb's table has in-frame clones only and misses some. V, J and clone size are taken as reported in that table, and D and trimming were inferred from the DNA itself. The sample lists some 300,000 clones; roughly 87% were seen once. This clone was picked up one time.

The chain has TRBV7-9 and TRBJ1-6; tentative D call: TRBD1 (6 bases). The TCR was taken from a woman between 25 and 40 years old who had recovered from COVID-19. Sequencing was carried out using PBMCs or T cells enriched from blood (not recorded which). This CDR3 reads CASSPIMGADSPLHF. The CDR3 DNA follows: TGTGCCAGCAGCCCAATCATGGGGGCTGATTCACCCCTCCACTTT.